This T cell receptor beta chain was sequenced for a study of blood T cell repertoires in COVID-19. CDR3 size: 15 residues. V was pared by 7 bases and J by 0 bases, with 7 bases of the junction left unmatched. The V gene's germline CDR1 is LNHDA and CDR2 SQIVND (reference sequence). The participants were between about 18 and 90 years old and came from about two dozen US areas. TCRdb's copy holds only in-frame clones and misses some; the assay was immunoSEQ multiplex PCR. The profile shows roughly 220,000 clones, roughly 84% of them singletons. The sequence was obtained from a woman between 40 and 50 years old who had recovered from COVID-19. Sequenced: PBMCs or T cells enriched from blood (not recorded which). The chain is built from TRBV19 and TRBJ2-7; TRBD1 matches 9 bases. CDR3 residues: CASKTGTGRSYEQYV. The CDR3 DNA reads TGTGCCAGTAAAACGGGGACAGGGCGCTCCTACGAGCAGTACGTC.